Below, one TCR beta chain is given with its context. Its antigen is currently unknown. This CDR3 comprises 17 residues. J was trimmed by 2 bases and V by 4 bases; bases with no gene match: 6. Germline CDR1 reads MDHEN; CDR2 reads SYDVKM. The PCR made use of 60 Vbeta and 13 Jbeta primers. Assay used: immunoSEQ multiplex PCR; TCRdb lists only in-frame clones, some missing. The sample contains 200,000 or so clones, roughly four fifths of which appear only once. This specimen comes from a study of cytomegalovirus exposure and HLA in healthy donors. Study summary: In a previous analysis, around 120 million unique TCR beta sequences were found from some 200 million T cells.

Study findings and constraints: Most of the TCR beta V segments (in an earlier analysis) were productive either about 90% or about 30% of the time. Cytomegalovirus-associated TCR beta chains were listed, numbering some 150.

The material sequenced was PBMCs. This clonotype originated in a girl aged 5-17 years in good health and CMV-seronegative. V usage is TRBV28 and J usage is TRBJ1-6, with TRBD1 matching over 9 bases. The CDR3 DNA reads TGTGCCAGCAGTTCCGGACAGGGGTCAGCCTATAATTCACCCCTCCACTTT. This codes for CASSSGQGSAYNSPLHF.